The rows below give T cell receptor beta chains drawn from one sample of a study of T cells in Graves' hyperthyroidism and ophthalmopathy. MiXCR was run by TCRdb on the multiplex PCR reads, yielding one entry per CDR3 protein. The sample shows some 600,000 distinct CDR3 sequences, approximately 15% of them seen only once. Sequencing input: blood. Source of these receptors: a woman aged 25 to 39 with Graves' hyperthyroidism that later progressed to Graves' ophthalmopathy. Each CDR3 is given with its conserved first and last residue. D genes are given only for firm matches. Rows give clone size only sometimes, using once, few, many, or a class for an expanded clone.

j_call: TRBJ2-3
clone_size: many
d_call: .
v_call: TRBV27
cdr3_length: 15
cdr3_nt: TGTGCCAGCAGTTTTTCTCCAGGAAAAACAGATACGCAGTATTTT
cdr3_aa: CASSFSPGKTDTQYF

j_call: TRBJ2-4
clone_size: .
d_call: .
v_call: TRBV20-1
cdr3_length: 13
cdr3_nt: TGCAGTGCCACCGGACGTGCCAAAAACATTCAGTACTTC
cdr3_aa: CSATGRAKNIQYF

j_call: TRBJ2-5
clone_size: .
d_call: TRBD2
v_call: TRBV28
cdr3_length: 13
cdr3_nt: TGTGCCAGCAGACTCCTAGCGGGAGAAACCCAGTACTTC
cdr3_aa: CASRLLAGETQYF

j_call: TRBJ1-1
clone_size: .
d_call: .
v_call: TRBV6-1
cdr3_length: 14
cdr3_nt: TGTGCCAGCAGAGGTGACGGGTCTGGGGGCTGGGCTTTCTTT
cdr3_aa: CASRGDGSGGWAFF

j_call: TRBJ2-7
clone_size: .
d_call: .
v_call: TRBV11-2
cdr3_length: 15
cdr3_nt: TGTGCCAGCAGCTTAGTTAGGAGTAGCGGCTACGAGCAGTACTTC
cdr3_aa: CASSLVRSSGYEQYF

j_call: TRBJ2-5
clone_size: many
d_call: .
v_call: TRBV14
cdr3_length: 13
cdr3_nt: TGTGCCAGCAGCCAAAACAGGAAAGAGACCCAGTACTTC
cdr3_aa: CASSQNRKETQYF

j_call: TRBJ1-2
clone_size: many
d_call: .
v_call: TRBV6-1
cdr3_length: 15
cdr3_nt: TGTGCCACCGATCTTGGGGTGGGAGGTGGCTATGGCTACACCTTC
cdr3_aa: CATDLGVGGGYGYTF

j_call: TRBJ2-2
clone_size: few
d_call: .
v_call: TRBV29-1
cdr3_length: 15
cdr3_nt: TGCAGCGTTGAAGTGGTAGCGAGGGCCCCCGGGGAGCTGTTTTTT
cdr3_aa: CSVEVVARAPGELFF

j_call: TRBJ1-6
clone_size: many
d_call: .
v_call: TRBV5-1
cdr3_length: 13
cdr3_nt: TGCGCCAGCAGCTTGGAAGTCAATTCACCCCTCCACTTT
cdr3_aa: CASSLEVNSPLHF

j_call: TRBJ1-1
clone_size: many
d_call: TRBD1
v_call: TRBV2
cdr3_length: 13
cdr3_nt: TGTGCCAGCAGACCGGACAGGGAAGCTGAAGCTTTCTTT
cdr3_aa: CASRPDREAEAFF

j_call: TRBJ2-1
clone_size: .
d_call: TRBD2
v_call: TRBV27
cdr3_length: 17
cdr3_nt: TGTGCCAGCAGTCCCTCATCCGGGACTAGCGGGAGCGGCGAGCAGTTCTTC
cdr3_aa: CASSPSSGTSGSGEQFF

j_call: TRBJ1-1
clone_size: many
d_call: .
v_call: TRBV28
cdr3_length: 13
cdr3_nt: TGTGCCACCCAGCCCCATATGAACACTGAAGCTTTCTTT
cdr3_aa: CATQPHMNTEAFF

j_call: TRBJ1-2
clone_size: .
d_call: .
v_call: TRBV4-2
cdr3_length: 15
cdr3_nt: TGTGCCAGCAGCCAAGATCGGCAGGGTCCTTATGGCTACACCTTC
cdr3_aa: CASSQDRQGPYGYTF

j_call: TRBJ2-7
clone_size: .
d_call: .
v_call: TRBV12-3/TRBV12-4
cdr3_length: 15
cdr3_nt: TGTGCCAGCTCGAACTTCGGGCAAGCCTCCTACGAGCAGTACTTC
cdr3_aa: CASSNFGQASYEQYF

j_call: TRBJ2-7
clone_size: .
d_call: .
v_call: TRBV5-1
cdr3_length: 14
cdr3_nt: TGCGCCAGCAGCTTTGAGTTCCGCTCCTACGAGCAGTACTTC
cdr3_aa: CASSFEFRSYEQYF

j_call: TRBJ2-1
clone_size: many
d_call: .
v_call: TRBV18
cdr3_length: 13
cdr3_nt: TGTGCCAGCTCGTTCGGACGGGACAATGAGCAGTTCTTC
cdr3_aa: CASSFGRDNEQFF

j_call: TRBJ1-3
clone_size: many
d_call: .
v_call: TRBV28
cdr3_length: 12
cdr3_nt: TGTGCCAGCATGGGGGTTGGAAACACCATATATTTT
cdr3_aa: CASMGVGNTIYF

j_call: TRBJ1-5
clone_size: many
d_call: .
v_call: TRBV12-3/TRBV12-4
cdr3_length: 14
cdr3_nt: TGTGCCAGCAGTTTTTCGGGTGGCAATCAGCCCCAGCATTTT
cdr3_aa: CASSFSGGNQPQHF

j_call: TRBJ2-1
clone_size: many
d_call: TRBD2
v_call: TRBV12-3/TRBV12-4
cdr3_length: 19
cdr3_nt: TGTGCCAGCAGCCGTAGCGGGGGAGGCCTGCTTGGTTTTCCCAATGAGCAGTTCTTC
cdr3_aa: CASSRSGGGLLGFPNEQFF

j_call: TRBJ2-1
clone_size: many
d_call: TRBD2
v_call: TRBV12-3/TRBV12-4
cdr3_length: 15
cdr3_nt: TGTGCCAGCAGGCCCCAAGAGGGCGGGAGCAATGAGCAGTTCTTC
cdr3_aa: CASRPQEGGSNEQFF

j_call: TRBJ2-7
clone_size: .
d_call: .
v_call: TRBV30
cdr3_length: 12
cdr3_nt: TGTGCCTGGAGTGCGACGGGCTACGAGCAGTACTTC
cdr3_aa: CAWSATGYEQYF

j_call: TRBJ1-5
clone_size: many
d_call: TRBD1
v_call: TRBV6-2/TRBV6-3
cdr3_length: 14
cdr3_nt: TGTGCCAGCACCCCACAGGGGGCGGTTCAGCCCCAGCATTTT
cdr3_aa: CASTPQGAVQPQHF

j_call: TRBJ1-1
clone_size: .
d_call: .
v_call: TRBV19
cdr3_length: 12
cdr3_nt: TGTGCCAGTAGAATACCGAACACTGAAGCTTTCTTT
cdr3_aa: CASRIPNTEAFF

j_call: TRBJ2-7
clone_size: many
d_call: .
v_call: TRBV2
cdr3_length: 11
cdr3_nt: TGTGCCAGCAGGGAGGGCTACGAGCAGTACTTC
cdr3_aa: CASREGYEQYF

j_call: TRBJ2-3
clone_size: many
d_call: .
v_call: TRBV12-3/TRBV12-4
cdr3_length: 15
cdr3_nt: TGTGCCAGCGTCCTAGGACAGAGCCGGACAGATACGCAGTATTTT
cdr3_aa: CASVLGQSRTDTQYF

j_call: TRBJ2-1
clone_size: many
d_call: .
v_call: TRBV20-1
cdr3_length: 15
cdr3_nt: TGCAGTGCTAGAGAAACAGCTAAATCCTACAATGAGCAGTTCTTC
cdr3_aa: CSARETAKSYNEQFF

j_call: TRBJ2-1
clone_size: .
d_call: TRBD2
v_call: TRBV15
cdr3_length: 15
cdr3_nt: TGTGCCACCAGCCCCCGACTAGCGGGTTACAATGAGCAGTTCTTC
cdr3_aa: CATSPRLAGYNEQFF

j_call: TRBJ1-2
clone_size: once
d_call: TRBD1
v_call: TRBV4-3
cdr3_length: 17
cdr3_nt: TGCGCCAGCAGCCTATCCTCCGGGACAGGGTATTCTCATGGCTACACCTTC
cdr3_aa: CASSLSSGTGYSHGYTF

j_call: TRBJ2-7
clone_size: many
d_call: .
v_call: TRBV6-1
cdr3_length: 11
cdr3_nt: TGTGCCAGCAGTGCCTACTACGAGCAGTACTTC
cdr3_aa: CASSAYYEQYF

j_call: TRBJ2-3
clone_size: many
d_call: TRBD1
v_call: TRBV28
cdr3_length: 16
cdr3_nt: TGTGCCAGCAGTGGACTCGGGACAGGGGAGGCAGATACGCAGTATTTT
cdr3_aa: CASSGLGTGEADTQYF